One sample yielded the 5 T cell receptor beta chains listed below, sequenced in a study of beta chain features in type 1 diabetes. The study reverse transcribed the entire isolated RNA, so it sequenced expressed TCRB transcripts. Here immunoSEQ multiplex PCR was the method, and the copy in TCRdb shows in-frame clones only, minus some. The sample lists 65,000 to 85,000 clones, just under 50% seen once, with roughly 0.7% in the top ten. General study findings and limits: In every one of the four CD4+ subsets, TCRB CDR3s were moderately but significantly shorter in Type 1 diabetes patients.

Antigen specificity for these receptors is unknown. The sample consisted of central memory CD4+ T cells from blood. The receptors derive from a man aged 25 to 40 with type 1 diabetes.

The gene calls are TRBV6-1 and TRBJ1-3; TRBD1 agrees at 7 bases. The CDR3 has 14 amino acids. The germline CDR1 and CDR2 sequences are MNHNS and SASEGT. With 6 bases clipped from V and 3 bases from J, the junction kept 5 bases outside the gene matches. CDR3 protein: CASSQTGIGNTIYF. The CDR3, as DNA: TGTGCCAGCAGCCAGACAGGGATTGGAAACACCATATATTTT.

The J gene is TRBJ2-7, the V gene TRBV6-1, with 7 bases fitting TRBD1. This CDR3 has 14 residues. CDR1 MNHNS and CDR2 SASEGT come from the germline V gene. J lost 0 bases, V lost 5 bases, and 4 bases had no gene match. The CDR3 reads CASSWGTVSYEQYF. In DNA, the CDR3 is TGTGCCAGCAGTTGGGGGACAGTCTCCTACGAGCAGTACTTC.

V gene TRBV6-6 combines with J gene TRBJ1-4; TRBD1 agrees at 7 bases. This CDR3 region has 14 residues. Germline CDR1 reads MNHNY; CDR2 reads SVGAGI (reference sequence). Trimming removed 2 bases from V and 8 bases from J; junction bases left unmatched: 5. CDR3 region: CASSYEGAREKLFF. CDR3 DNA: TGTGCCAGCAGTTACGAGGGGGCTAGGGAAAAACTGTTTTTT.

The chain employs TRBV5-1 and TRBJ2-7; the match to TRBD1 covers 7 bases. The CDR3 contains 14 residues. J was trimmed by 5 bases and V by 5 bases; bases with no gene match: 10. From germline, CDR1 is SGHRS and CDR2 YFSETQ. CDR3 protein: CASRSGQASDEQYF. The CDR3 DNA sequence: TGCGCCAGCAGGTCAGGACAGGCGTCCGACGAGCAGTACTTC.

The chain uses TRBV5-1 and TRBJ2-7, with D perhaps TRBD2 (5 bases). Germline-derived CDR1 and CDR2 are SGHRS and YFSETQ. The CDR3 sequence is 15 residues long. Trimming took 4 bases from V and 6 from J, leaving 20 bases between them. The DNA for the CDR3 is TGCGCCAGCAGCCCCGCTAGCTCCCCGCAGAGCGAGCAGTACTTC. Translated, it gives CASSPASSPQSEQYF. Combining the CDR3 with reference TRBV5-1 and TRBJ2-7 gives the whole variable domain KAGVTQTPRYLIKTRGQQVTLSCSPISGHRSVSWYQQTPGQGLQFLFEYFSETQRNKGNFPGRFSGRQFSNSRSEMNVSTLELGDSALYLCASSPASSPQSEQYFGPGTRLTVT.